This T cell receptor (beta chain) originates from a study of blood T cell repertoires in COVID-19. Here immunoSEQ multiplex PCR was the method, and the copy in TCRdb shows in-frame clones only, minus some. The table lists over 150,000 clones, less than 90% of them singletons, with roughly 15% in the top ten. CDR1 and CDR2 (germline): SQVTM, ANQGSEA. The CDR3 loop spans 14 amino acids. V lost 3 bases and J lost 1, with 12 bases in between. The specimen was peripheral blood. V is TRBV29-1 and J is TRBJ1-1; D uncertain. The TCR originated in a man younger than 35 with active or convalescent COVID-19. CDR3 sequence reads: CSVDLLEGNTEAFF. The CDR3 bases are TGCAGCGTTGATCTTTTGGAGGGGAACACTGAAGCTTTCTTT.